This TCR beta chain was retrieved from a study of shared clonotypes between healthy human individuals. General study points: Researchers sampled only blood; tissue repertoires likely differ.

In regard to this clone: Its target is not known.

Unsorted PBMC replicate PCRs drew on around 300 ng DNA, representing around 30,000 T cell genomes. Assay: immunoSEQ multiplex PCR; the TCRdb copy retains only in-frame clones and omits some. The sample has around 500,000 clones, around four fifths seen once; the top ten hold more than 10%. The clonotype originates from a woman aged 40-49 years in good health. Some clones in this sample may be carry-over from other donors' samples. Sequenced sample: PBMCs.

CDR3 DNA: TGCGCCAGCAGCTCGACAGGGTATACAGATACGCAGTATTTT. Translation: CASSSTGYTDTQYF. The genes are TRBV10-2 and TRBJ2-3; 7 bases agree with TRBD1. Per germline, CDR1 WSHSY and CDR2 SAAADI. CDR3 length: 14 amino acids. V was pared by 6 bases and J by 3 bases, with 6 bases of the junction left unmatched.